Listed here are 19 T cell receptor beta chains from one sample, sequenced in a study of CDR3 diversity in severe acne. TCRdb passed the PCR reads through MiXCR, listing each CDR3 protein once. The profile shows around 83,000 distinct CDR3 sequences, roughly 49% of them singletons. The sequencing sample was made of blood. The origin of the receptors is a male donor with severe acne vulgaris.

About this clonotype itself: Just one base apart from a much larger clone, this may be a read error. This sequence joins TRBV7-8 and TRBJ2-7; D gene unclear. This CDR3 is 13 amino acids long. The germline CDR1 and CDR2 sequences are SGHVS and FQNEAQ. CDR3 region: CASCLNNGREQYF. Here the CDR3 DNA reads TGTGCCAGCTGCTTAAACAACGGGCGCGAGCAGTACTTC.

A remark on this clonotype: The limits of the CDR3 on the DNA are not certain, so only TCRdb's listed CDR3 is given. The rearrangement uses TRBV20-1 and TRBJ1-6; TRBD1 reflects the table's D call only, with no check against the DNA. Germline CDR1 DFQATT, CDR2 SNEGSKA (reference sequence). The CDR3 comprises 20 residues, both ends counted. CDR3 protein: CSAPRWDGYIQYFGAGTLHF.

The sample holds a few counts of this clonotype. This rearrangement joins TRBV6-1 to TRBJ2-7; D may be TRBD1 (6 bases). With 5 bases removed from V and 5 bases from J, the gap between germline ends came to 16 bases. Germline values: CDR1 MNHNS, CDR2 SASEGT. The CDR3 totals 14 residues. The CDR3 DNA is TGTGCCAGCAGTTACTCACAGGGCGTCGACGAGCAGTACTTC. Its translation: CASSYSQGVDEQYF.

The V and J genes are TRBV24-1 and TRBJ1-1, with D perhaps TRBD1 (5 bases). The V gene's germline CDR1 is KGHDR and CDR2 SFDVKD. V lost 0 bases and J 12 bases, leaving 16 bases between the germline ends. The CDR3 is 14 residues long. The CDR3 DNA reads TGTGCCACCAGTGATTTGGGTGATCGGGCAGGGCCTTTCTTT. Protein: CATSDLGDRAGPFF.

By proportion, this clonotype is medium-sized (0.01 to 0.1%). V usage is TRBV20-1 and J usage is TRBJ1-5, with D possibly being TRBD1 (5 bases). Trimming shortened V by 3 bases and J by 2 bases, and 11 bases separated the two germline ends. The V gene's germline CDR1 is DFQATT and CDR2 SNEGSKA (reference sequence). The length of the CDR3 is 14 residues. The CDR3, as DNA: TGCAGTGCTAGGTTTGTGGGGCGCAATCAGCCCCAGCATTTT. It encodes CSARFVGRNQPQHF.

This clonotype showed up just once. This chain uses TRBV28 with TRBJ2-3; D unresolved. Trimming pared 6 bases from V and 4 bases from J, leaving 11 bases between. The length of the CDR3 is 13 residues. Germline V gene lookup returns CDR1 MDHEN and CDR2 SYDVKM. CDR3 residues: CASSVQQPDTQYF. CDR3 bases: TGTGCCAGCAGCGTTCAGCAGCCAGATACGCAGTATTTT.

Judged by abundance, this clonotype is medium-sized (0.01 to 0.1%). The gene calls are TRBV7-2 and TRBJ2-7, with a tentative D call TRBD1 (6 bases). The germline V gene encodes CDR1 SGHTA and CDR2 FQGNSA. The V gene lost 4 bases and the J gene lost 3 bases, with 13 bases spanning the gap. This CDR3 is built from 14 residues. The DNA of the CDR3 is TGTGCCAGCAGCTCCGGGACAAATAACTACGAGCAGTACTTC. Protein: CASSSGTNNYEQYF.

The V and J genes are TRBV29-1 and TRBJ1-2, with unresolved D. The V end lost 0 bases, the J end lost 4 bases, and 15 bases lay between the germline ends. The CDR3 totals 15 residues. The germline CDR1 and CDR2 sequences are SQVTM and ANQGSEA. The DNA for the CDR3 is TGCAGCGTTGAAGATGATGAAAGCATTGGCTATGGCTACACCTTC. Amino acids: CSVEDDESIGYGYTF.

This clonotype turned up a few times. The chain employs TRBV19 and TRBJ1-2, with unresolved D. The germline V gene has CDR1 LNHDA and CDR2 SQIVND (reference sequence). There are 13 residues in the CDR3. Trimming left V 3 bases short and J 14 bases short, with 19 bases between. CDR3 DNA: TGTGCCAGTAGTATCGCGTTGGGCCAGGCTCCTACCTTC. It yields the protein CASSIALGQAPTF.

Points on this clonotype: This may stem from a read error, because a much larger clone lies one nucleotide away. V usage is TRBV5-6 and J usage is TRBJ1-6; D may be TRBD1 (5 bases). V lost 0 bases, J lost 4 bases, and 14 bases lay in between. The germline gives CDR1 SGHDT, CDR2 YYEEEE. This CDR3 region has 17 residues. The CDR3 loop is CASSLAWAREYNSPLHF. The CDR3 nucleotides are TGTGCCAGCAGCTTGGCCTGGGCCAGGGAATATAATTCACCCCTCCACTTT.

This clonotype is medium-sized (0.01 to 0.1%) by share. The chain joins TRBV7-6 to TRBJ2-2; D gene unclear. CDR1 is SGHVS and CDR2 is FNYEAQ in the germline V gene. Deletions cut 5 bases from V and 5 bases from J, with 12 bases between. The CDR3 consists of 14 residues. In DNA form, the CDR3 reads TGTGCCAGCAGCCCTAACGACTTGACCGGGGAGCTGTTTTTT. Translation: CASSPNDLTGELFF.

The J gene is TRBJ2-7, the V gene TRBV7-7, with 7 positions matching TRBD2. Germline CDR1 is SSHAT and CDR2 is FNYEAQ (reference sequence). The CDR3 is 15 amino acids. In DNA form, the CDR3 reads TGTGCTACCAAGCGGGGAGGACGGGAAACCTACGAGCAGTACTTC. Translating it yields CATKRGGRETYEQYF.

CDR3 nucleotides: TGTGCCACCAGCAGGGAGCCCCCGGGACAACAAGAGACCCAGTACTTC. This translates into CATSREPPGQQETQYF. The chain carries TRBV15 and TRBJ2-5; tentative D call: TRBD1 (6 bases). V was pared by 3 bases and J by 2 bases, with 16 bases between. The germline CDR1 and CDR2 sequences are LNHNV and YYDKDF (reference sequence). CDR3 length: 16 residues.

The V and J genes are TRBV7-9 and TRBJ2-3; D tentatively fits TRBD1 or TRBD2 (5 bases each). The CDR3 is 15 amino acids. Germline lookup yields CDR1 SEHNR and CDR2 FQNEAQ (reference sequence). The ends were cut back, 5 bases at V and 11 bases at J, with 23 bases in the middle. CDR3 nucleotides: TGTGCCAGCAGCCCGGGACGGGGCATACGAGGGAAGCAGTATTTT. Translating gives CASSPGRGIRGKQYF.

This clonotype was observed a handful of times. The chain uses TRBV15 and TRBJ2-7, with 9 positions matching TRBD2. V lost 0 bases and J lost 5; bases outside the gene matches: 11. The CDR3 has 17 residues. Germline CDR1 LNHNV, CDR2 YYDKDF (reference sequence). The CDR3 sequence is CATSRDSILAGRHEQYF. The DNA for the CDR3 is TGTGCCACCAGCAGAGATTCTATCCTAGCGGGACGCCACGAGCAGTACTTC.

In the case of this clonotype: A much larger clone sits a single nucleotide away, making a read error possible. CDR3 sequence: CSVLFTNRTYTEAFF. The CDR3 nucleotides read TGCAGCGTTCTTTTCACGAACAGGACGTACACTGAAGCTTTCTTT. The chain employs TRBV29-1 and TRBJ1-1, with a weak D call TRBD1 (5 bases). Germline CDR1 reads SQVTM; CDR2 reads ANQGSEA. The CDR3 runs to 15 residues. Deletions cut 5 bases from V and 3 bases from J, with 19 bases between.

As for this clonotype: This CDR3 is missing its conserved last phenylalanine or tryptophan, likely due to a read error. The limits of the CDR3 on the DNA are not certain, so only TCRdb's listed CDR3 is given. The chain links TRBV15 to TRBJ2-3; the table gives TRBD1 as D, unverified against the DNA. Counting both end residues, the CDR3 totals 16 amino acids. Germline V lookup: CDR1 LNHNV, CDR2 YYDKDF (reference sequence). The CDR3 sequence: CATSGYRDRGSDTHYS.

The CDR3 sequence: CASSPRDEKLFF. CDR3 sequence (DNA): TGTGCCAGCAGCCCAAGGGATGAAAAACTGTTTTTT. V and J are TRBV7-9 and TRBJ1-4; D is uncertain. The CDR3 has 12 amino acids. Trimming cost V 5 bases and J 6 bases, with 7 bases left between them. CDR1 SEHNR and CDR2 FQNEAQ come from the germline V gene (reference sequence). The full variable domain, rest sourced from reference TRBV7-9 and TRBJ1-4, is DTGVSQNPRHKITKRGQNVTFRCDPISEHNRLYWYRQTLGQGPEFLTYFQNEAQLEKSRLLSDRFSAERPKGSFSTLEIQRTEQGDSAMYLCASSPRDEKLFFGSGTQLSVL.

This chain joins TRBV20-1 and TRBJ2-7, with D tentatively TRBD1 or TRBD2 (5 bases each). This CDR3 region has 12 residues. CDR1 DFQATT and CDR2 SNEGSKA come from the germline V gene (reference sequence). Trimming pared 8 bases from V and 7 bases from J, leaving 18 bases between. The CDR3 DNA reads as TGCAGTACACGAGACGAGGGGCCAGAGCAGTACTTC. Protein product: CSTRDEGPEQYF.